This T cell receptor (beta chain) stems from a study of cytomegalovirus exposure and HLA in healthy donors. The overall study: Previous work identified roughly 120 million unique TCR beta sequences from about 179 million T cells. In an early release, HLA-typed donors contributed some 88 million unique TCR sequences. Findings and limits, study-wide: In a later analysis, more than 15,000 TCR beta sequences were associated with HLA alleles at 0.05 false discovery rate.

Of note for this clone: The target antigen is unknown.

Trimming removed 2 bases from V and 2 bases from J, with 18 bases in between. The length of the CDR3 is 17 residues. CDR1 and CDR2 (germline): KGHSH, LQKENI. 60 Vbeta and 13 Jbeta primers were used in PCR. This table comes from immunoSEQ multiplex PCR, and its TCRdb copy is limited to in-frame clones, with some not included. This table has about 150,000 clones, under 90% appearing once. The chain joins TRBV18 to TRBJ1-2; D is perhaps TRBD1 (5 bases). This TCR was sampled from a young man in good health and CMV-seronegative. The sequenced material came from PBMCs. The CDR3: CASSPDLSGRANYGYTF. CDR3 nucleotide sequence: TGTGCCAGCTCACCAGACCTAAGTGGCAGGGCAAACTATGGCTACACCTTC.